This T cell receptor beta chain was captured by sequencing in a study of neurological immune-mediated disorders. Overall study findings and caveats: Levels of TCR clonal expansion peaked in HTLV-1-associated myelopathy and reached their lowest in multiple sclerosis, under those of healthy controls.

In its sample, this clonotype was seen many times. The antigen is undetermined. The authors made cDNA by 5'RACE with 10-nucleotide random UMIs. TCRdb reprocessed the 5' RACE reads via MiXCR and lists one record per CDR3 protein. The profile shows more than 70,000 distinct CDR3 sequences, over 9% of them singletons. Germline values: CDR1 SQVTM, CDR2 ANQGSEA. The CDR3 consists of 13 residues. V was pared by 4 bases and J by 0 bases, with 7 bases between. Sequenced sample: PBMCs. The genes are TRBV29-1 and TRBJ2-4; D unresolved. This sequence was found in a man between 35 and 55 years old in good health. In DNA form, the CDR3 reads TGCAGCGTTGTAGGTAGAGCCAAAAACATTCAGTACTTC. Its protein is CSVVGRAKNIQYF.